These T cell receptor beta chains were read from a single sample in a study of blood T cell repertoires in COVID-19. Data came from immunoSEQ multiplex PCR; TCRdb stores just in-frame clones and leaves some out. Of some 30,000 clones listed, approximately 90% were seen once; the top ten hold over 2%. The sample consisted of peripheral blood. The receptors shown here come from a man aged 50 or older with active COVID-19. Each CDR3 is given with its conserved first and last residue. D genes are given only for firm matches. The listing skips clone size in some rows; elsewhere it reads once, few, many or a size class.

D: TRBD1
size: -
V: TRBV20-1
J: TRBJ2-4
CDR3: CSASLPGTGSIQYF
DNA: TGCAGTGCTAGTCTTCCCGGGACAGGGAGCATTCAGTACTTC

D: TRBD2
size: -
V: TRBV25-1
J: TRBJ2-1
CDR3: CASSKPGLAAGNEQFF
DNA: TGTGCCAGCAGTAAACCGGGACTAGCGGCAGGCAATGAGCAGTTCTTC

D: -
size: -
V: TRBV6-5
J: TRBJ2-7
CDR3: CASRFRDFSSYEQYF
DNA: TGTGCCAGCAGATTCAGGGACTTCTCTTCCTACGAGCAGTACTTC

D: TRBD2
size: -
V: TRBV4-2
J: TRBJ2-1
CDR3: CASSPQTTSVEQFF
DNA: TGTGCCAGCAGCCCACAAACCACTAGCGTTGAGCAGTTCTTC

D: -
size: once
V: TRBV12-5
J: TRBJ2-3
CDR3: CASGFGVGDTQYF
DNA: TGTGCTAGTGGTTTCGGGGTGGGGGATACGCAGTATTTT

D: -
size: -
V: TRBV5-1
J: TRBJ2-1
CDR3: CASSPGLYNEQFF
DNA: TGCGCCAGCAGCCCAGGACTATACAATGAGCAGTTCTTC

D: -
size: -
V: TRBV3-1/TRBV3-2
J: TRBJ1-6
CDR3: CASRDSSYNSPLHF
DNA: TGTGCCAGCAGGGACAGCTCCTATAATTCACCCCTCCACTTT

D: TRBD1
size: -
V: TRBV5-1
J: TRBJ1-1
CDR3: CASSVTGTGYLTEAFF
DNA: TGCGCCAGCAGCGTCACCGGGACAGGGTATTTGACTGAAGCTTTCTTT

D: TRBD1
size: once
V: TRBV11-2
J: TRBJ2-2
CDR3: CASSPGGTANTGELFF
DNA: TGTGCCAGCAGCCCAGGTGGGACAGCGAACACCGGGGAGCTGTTTTTT

D: -
size: -
V: TRBV2
J: TRBJ2-1
CDR3: CASLGSGFNEQFF
DNA: TGTGCCAGCCTCGGGAGTGGGTTCAATGAGCAGTTCTTC

D: -
size: -
V: TRBV5-1
J: TRBJ2-7
CDR3: CASSLAGGATYEQYF
DNA: TGCGCCAGCAGCTTGGCGGGCGGGGCCACCTACGAGCAGTACTTC

D: TRBD1
size: -
V: TRBV10-3
J: TRBJ2-1
CDR3: CAIRTDRVVGSNEQFF
DNA: TGTGCCATCAGGACGGACAGGGTAGTAGGATCCAATGAGCAGTTCTTC

D: -
size: -
V: TRBV6-5
J: TRBJ1-1
CDR3: CATSDRSEAFF
DNA: TGTGCCACCTCAGACAGGAGTGAAGCTTTCTTT

D: -
size: -
V: TRBV28
J: TRBJ2-7
CDR3: CASSPLAGMSHEQYF
DNA: TGTGCCAGCAGTCCGCTTGCGGGAATGTCCCACGAGCAGTACTTC

D: -
size: -
V: TRBV19
J: TRBJ1-2
CDR3: CATTAGGGGYTF
DNA: TGTGCCACCACTGCGGGCGGCGGAGGCTACACCTTC

D: TRBD1
size: -
V: TRBV18
J: TRBJ1-3
CDR3: CASSTGTASSGNTIYF
DNA: TGTGCCAGCTCAACCGGGACAGCGAGCTCTGGAAACACCATATATTTT

D: -
size: -
V: TRBV27
J: TRBJ2-7
CDR3: CASSLNGGWYEQYF
DNA: TGTGCCAGCAGTTTAAATGGGGGCTGGTACGAGCAGTACTTC

D: -
size: -
V: TRBV9
J: TRBJ2-3
CDR3: CASSERDRQLTDTQYF
DNA: TGTGCCAGCAGCGAGAGAGACAGACAGCTCACAGATACGCAGTATTTT

D: TRBD2
size: -
V: TRBV10-3
J: TRBJ2-3
CDR3: CAISEPWPGSGAADTQYF
DNA: TGTGCCATCAGTGAGCCCTGGCCGGGTAGCGGGGCGGCAGATACGCAGTATTTT

D: -
size: -
V: TRBV24-1
J: TRBJ2-1
CDR3: CATSDPTSHPGNEQFF
DNA: TGTGCCACCAGTGATCCTACTAGCCATCCCGGCAATGAGCAGTTCTTC

D: -
size: -
V: TRBV11-2
J: TRBJ2-7
CDR3: CASSSWGGLVEQYF
DNA: TGTGCCAGCAGCTCGTGGGGGGGCCTTGTCGAGCAGTACTTC

D: TRBD2
size: -
V: TRBV19
J: TRBJ2-1
CDR3: CASRSLAGGSYNEQFF
DNA: TGTGCCAGTAGGTCGCTGGCGGGGGGCTCCTACAATGAGCAGTTCTTC

D: TRBD1
size: few
V: TRBV6-6
J: TRBJ1-2
CDR3: CATLPGTVYGYTF
DNA: TGTGCCACACTTCCCGGGACAGTCTATGGCTACACCTTC

D: -
size: -
V: TRBV4-1
J: TRBJ2-3
CDR3: CASSQEPHRTDTQYF
DNA: TGCGCCAGCAGCCAAGAGCCCCATAGAACAGATACGCAGTATTTT

D: -
size: -
V: TRBV6-5
J: TRBJ1-1
CDR3: CASNRGVTEAFF
DNA: TGTGCCAGCAATAGGGGTGTCACTGAAGCTTTCTTT

D: -
size: -
V: TRBV30
J: TRBJ2-7
CDR3: CAWVDSFNSYEQYF
DNA: TGTGCCTGGGTAGACAGTTTCAATTCCTACGAGCAGTACTTC

D: -
size: -
V: TRBV28
J: TRBJ2-6
CDR3: CASRTGGPGANVLTF
DNA: TGTGCCAGCAGAACCGGGGGGCCCGGGGCCAACGTCCTGACTTTC

D: TRBD2
size: -
V: TRBV6-6
J: TRBJ2-3
CDR3: CASSRTSGYTDTQYF
DNA: TGTGCCAGCAGTAGGACTAGCGGGTACACAGATACGCAGTATTTT

D: -
size: -
V: TRBV4-2
J: TRBJ2-3
CDR3: CASSLVGGTSTDTQYF
DNA: TGTGCCAGCAGCCTGGTGGGGGGAACCAGCACAGATACGCAGTATTTT

D: TRBD1
size: -
V: TRBV6-5
J: TRBJ1-2
CDR3: CASSNRGSLDYGYTF
DNA: TGTGCCAGCTCTAACAGGGGGAGTTTAGACTATGGCTACACCTTC

D: TRBD1
size: -
V: TRBV5-1
J: TRBJ1-4
CDR3: CASSNRGGANEKLFF
DNA: TGCGCCAGCAGCAACAGGGGGGGTGCTAATGAAAAACTGTTTTTT

D: -
size: -
V: TRBV18
J: TRBJ2-3
CDR3: CASSPMDSQMQYF
DNA: TGTGCCAGCTCACCCATGGACTCCCAGATGCAGTATTTT

D: TRBD1
size: -
V: TRBV19
J: TRBJ2-3
CDR3: CASSMEDRTRYF
DNA: TGTGCCAGTAGTATGGAGGACAGGACTCGGTATTTT

D: TRBD2
size: -
V: TRBV9
J: TRBJ2-3
CDR3: CASSVASLADTDTQYF
DNA: TGTGCCAGCAGCGTAGCCTCTCTAGCGGACACAGATACGCAGTATTTT

D: -
size: -
V: TRBV30
J: TRBJ2-2
CDR3: CAWSVGGTGELFF
DNA: TGTGCCTGGAGTGTCGGAGGCACCGGGGAGCTGTTTTTT

D: TRBD1
size: -
V: TRBV10-3
J: TRBJ2-7
CDR3: CAINTKQGASSEQYF
DNA: TGTGCCATCAATACGAAACAGGGGGCGTCGAGCGAGCAGTACTTC

D: TRBD2
size: -
V: TRBV5-4
J: TRBJ2-3
CDR3: CASSLMREGSTDTQYF
DNA: TGTGCCAGCAGCTTAATGCGGGAGGGGAGCACAGATACGCAGTATTTT

D: -
size: -
V: TRBV28
J: TRBJ1-2
CDR3: CASSLLDSANYGYTF
DNA: TGTGCCAGCAGTTTATTGGACAGTGCTAACTATGGCTACACCTTC

D: TRBD2
size: -
V: TRBV4-2
J: TRBJ2-7
CDR3: CASSQSGSGVEQYF
DNA: TGTGCCAGCAGCCAAAGCGGGAGTGGAGTAGAGCAGTACTTC

D: -
size: -
V: TRBV11-3
J: TRBJ2-7
CDR3: CASSLSNYEQYF
DNA: TGTGCCAGCAGCTTATCCAACTACGAGCAGTACTTC

D: TRBD1
size: -
V: TRBV6-6
J: TRBJ2-3
CDR3: CASTDRGSSTDTQYF
DNA: TGTGCCAGTACCGACAGGGGGTCAAGCACAGATACGCAGTATTTT

D: -
size: -
V: TRBV5-1
J: TRBJ1-3
CDR3: CASSLGGSTYSGNTIYF
DNA: TGCGCCAGCAGCTTGGGAGGAAGCACCTACTCTGGAAACACCATATATTTT

D: TRBD1
size: once
V: TRBV11-2
J: TRBJ1-1
CDR3: CASSLAGGVYTEAFF
DNA: TGTGCCAGCAGCTTAGCAGGGGGCGTATACACTGAAGCTTTCTTT

D: TRBD2
size: -
V: TRBV7-9
J: TRBJ2-7
CDR3: CASSLAGLSYEQYF
DNA: TGTGCCAGCAGTCTAGCGGGACTTTCCTACGAGCAGTACTTC

D: -
size: -
V: TRBV5-4
J: TRBJ2-5
CDR3: CASSSSRGAWETQYF
DNA: TGTGCCAGCAGCTCATCCCGGGGGGCCTGGGAGACCCAGTACTTC

D: TRBD1
size: -
V: TRBV4-1
J: TRBJ1-5
CDR3: CASSQESSPQGPHQPQHF
DNA: TGCGCCAGCAGCCAAGAATCGTCGCCACAGGGGCCCCATCAGCCCCAGCATTTT

D: -
size: -
V: TRBV27
J: TRBJ1-6
CDR3: CASGLMGQVESPLHF
DNA: TGTGCCAGCGGGTTAATGGGGCAGGTTGAATCACCCCTCCACTTT

D: -
size: -
V: TRBV7-7
J: TRBJ2-2
CDR3: CASSLARPGNTGELFF
DNA: TGTGCTAGCAGCTTAGCCCGACCGGGGAACACCGGGGAGCTGTTTTTT

D: TRBD2
size: -
V: TRBV11-3
J: TRBJ2-1
CDR3: CASSGRVRSSGGRNNEQFF
DNA: TGTGCCAGCAGCGGGAGGGTTAGATCTTCCGGCGGCAGAAACAATGAGCAGTTCTTC

D: -
size: -
V: TRBV27
J: TRBJ1-1
CDR3: CASRPGQWNTEAFF
DNA: TGTGCCAGCAGACCGGGACAATGGAACACTGAAGCTTTCTTT

D: -
size: -
V: TRBV7-9
J: TRBJ2-5
CDR3: CASSLTGMPSETQYF
DNA: TGTGCCAGCAGCCTTACAGGGATGCCATCAGAGACCCAGTACTTC

D: -
size: -
V: TRBV3-1/TRBV3-2
J: TRBJ1-2
CDR3: CASSQRTGMHGYTF
DNA: TGTGCCAGCAGCCAAAGAACAGGGATGCATGGCTACACCTTC

D: TRBD1
size: -
V: TRBV5-1
J: TRBJ2-3
CDR3: CASRLRSLGTGSTDTQYF
DNA: TGCGCCAGCAGACTCCGCTCGCTCGGGACAGGGAGCACAGATACGCAGTATTTT

D: TRBD1
size: -
V: TRBV12-3/TRBV12-4
J: TRBJ2-7
CDR3: CASSLEIDRVF
DNA: TGTGCCAGCAGTTTAGAGATTGACAGGGTCTTC

D: TRBD2
size: -
V: TRBV4-1
J: TRBJ2-7
CDR3: CASSQRLAVFNEQYF
DNA: TGCGCCAGCAGCCAGAGACTAGCGGTTTTCAACGAGCAGTACTTC